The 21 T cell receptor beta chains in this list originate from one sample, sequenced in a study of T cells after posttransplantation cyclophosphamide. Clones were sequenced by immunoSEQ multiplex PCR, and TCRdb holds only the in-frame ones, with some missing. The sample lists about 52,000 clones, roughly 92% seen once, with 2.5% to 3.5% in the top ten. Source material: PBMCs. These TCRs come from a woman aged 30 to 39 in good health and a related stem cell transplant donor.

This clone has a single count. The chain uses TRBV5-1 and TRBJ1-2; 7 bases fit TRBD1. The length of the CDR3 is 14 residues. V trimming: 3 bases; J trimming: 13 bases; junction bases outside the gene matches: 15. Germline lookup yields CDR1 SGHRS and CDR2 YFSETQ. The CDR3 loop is CASSSRTGSKQSTF. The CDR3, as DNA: TGCGCCAGCAGCTCCCGGACAGGTTCAAAGCAGTCCACCTTC.

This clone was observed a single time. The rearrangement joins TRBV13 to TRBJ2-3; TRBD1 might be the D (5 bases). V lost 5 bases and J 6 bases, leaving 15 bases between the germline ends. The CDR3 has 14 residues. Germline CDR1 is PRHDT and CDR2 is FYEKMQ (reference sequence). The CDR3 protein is CASSPQSGADTQYF. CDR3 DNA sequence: TGTGCCAGCAGCCCACAATCTGGGGCGGATACGCAGTATTTT.

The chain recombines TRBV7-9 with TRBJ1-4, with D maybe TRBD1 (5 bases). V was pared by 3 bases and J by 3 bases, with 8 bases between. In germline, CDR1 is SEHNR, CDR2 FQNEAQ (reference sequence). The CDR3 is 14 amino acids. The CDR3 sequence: CASSFARANEKLFF. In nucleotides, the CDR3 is TGTGCCAGCAGCTTTGCCAGGGCTAATGAAAAACTGTTTTTT.

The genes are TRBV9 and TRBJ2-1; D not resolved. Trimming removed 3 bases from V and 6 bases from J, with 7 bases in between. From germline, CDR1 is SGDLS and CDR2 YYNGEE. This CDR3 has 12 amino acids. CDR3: CASSEAGNEQFF. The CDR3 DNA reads TGTGCCAGCAGCGAAGCTGGCAATGAGCAGTTCTTC. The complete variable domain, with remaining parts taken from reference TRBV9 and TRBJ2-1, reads DSGVTQTPKHLITATGQRVTLRCSPRSGDLSVYWYQQSLDQGLQFLIQYYNGEERAKGNILERFSAQQFPDLHSELNLSSLELGDSALYFCASSEAGNEQFFGPGTRLTVL.

The CDR3 spells CASSVAGGFEQYF. CDR3 DNA sequence: TGCGCCAGCAGCGTAGCGGGGGGGTTCGAGCAGTACTTC. The J gene is TRBJ2-7, the V gene TRBV5-1; 11 bases line up with TRBD2. Germline V lookup: CDR1 SGHRS, CDR2 YFSETQ. Trimming cost V 4 bases and J 6 bases; bases outside gene matches: 3. This CDR3 is 13 amino acids long.

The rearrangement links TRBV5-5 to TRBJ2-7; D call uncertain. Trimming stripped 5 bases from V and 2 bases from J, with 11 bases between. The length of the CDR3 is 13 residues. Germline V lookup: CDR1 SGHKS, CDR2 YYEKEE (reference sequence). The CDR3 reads CASSFNRAYEQYF. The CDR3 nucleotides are TGTGCCAGCAGTTTTAACAGAGCCTACGAGCAGTACTTC.

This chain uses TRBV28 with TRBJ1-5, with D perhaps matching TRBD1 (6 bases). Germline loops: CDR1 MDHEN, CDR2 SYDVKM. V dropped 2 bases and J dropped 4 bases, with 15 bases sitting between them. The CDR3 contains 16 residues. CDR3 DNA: TGTGCCAGCAGTTTAGTAACAGGGCCTATAAATCAGCCCCAGCATTTT. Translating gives CASSLVTGPINQPQHF.

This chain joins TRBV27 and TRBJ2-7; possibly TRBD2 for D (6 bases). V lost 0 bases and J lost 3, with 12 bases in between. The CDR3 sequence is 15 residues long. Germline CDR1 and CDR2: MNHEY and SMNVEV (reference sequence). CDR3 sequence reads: CASSLSAGTHYEQYF. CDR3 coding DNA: TGTGCCAGCAGTTTATCTGCGGGAACCCACTACGAGCAGTACTTC.

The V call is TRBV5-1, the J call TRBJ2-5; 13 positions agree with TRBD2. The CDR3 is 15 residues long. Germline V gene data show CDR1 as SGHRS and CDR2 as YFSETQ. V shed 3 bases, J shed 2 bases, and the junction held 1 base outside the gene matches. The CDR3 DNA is TGCGCCAGCAGCTCGGGACTAGCGGGGCAAGAGACCCAGTACTTC. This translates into CASSSGLAGQETQYF.

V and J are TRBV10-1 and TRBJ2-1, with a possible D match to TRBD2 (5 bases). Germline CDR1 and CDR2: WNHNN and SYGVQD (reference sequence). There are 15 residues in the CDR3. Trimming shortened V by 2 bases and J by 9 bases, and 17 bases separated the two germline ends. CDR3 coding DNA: TGCGCCAGCAGTGAGCCGAGTAAACTAGTGGCTGAGCAGTTCTTC. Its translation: CASSEPSKLVAEQFF.

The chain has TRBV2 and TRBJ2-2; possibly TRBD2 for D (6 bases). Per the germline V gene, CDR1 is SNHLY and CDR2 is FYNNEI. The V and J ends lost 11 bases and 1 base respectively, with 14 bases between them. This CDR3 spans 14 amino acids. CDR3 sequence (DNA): TGTGCCTGCGCTAGCGAGAAGAACACCGGGGAGCTGTTTTTT. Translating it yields CACASEKNTGELFF.

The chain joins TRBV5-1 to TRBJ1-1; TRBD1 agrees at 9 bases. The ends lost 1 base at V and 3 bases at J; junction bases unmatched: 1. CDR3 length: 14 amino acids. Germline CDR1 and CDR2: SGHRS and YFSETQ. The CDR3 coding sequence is TGCGCCAGCAGCTTGCGACAGGGGGACACTGAAGCTTTCTTT. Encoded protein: CASSLRQGDTEAFF.

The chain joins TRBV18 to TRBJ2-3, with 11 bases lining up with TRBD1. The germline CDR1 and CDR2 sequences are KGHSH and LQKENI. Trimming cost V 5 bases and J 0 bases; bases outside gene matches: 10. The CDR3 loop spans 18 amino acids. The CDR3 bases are TGTGCCAGCTCATCCGGGACAGGGGGGACTCATAGCACAGATACGCAGTATTTT. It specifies CASSSGTGGTHSTDTQYF.

CDR3 in amino acids: CASSQGEISNQPQHF. CDR3 DNA sequence: TGCGCCAGCAGCCAAGGGGAGATTAGCAATCAGCCCCAGCATTTT. This chain links TRBV4-1 with TRBJ1-5, with D uncertain. The germline V gene has CDR1 MGHRA and CDR2 YSYEKL. V was trimmed by 1 base and J by 0 bases, leaving 7 bases between them. This CDR3 contains 15 residues.

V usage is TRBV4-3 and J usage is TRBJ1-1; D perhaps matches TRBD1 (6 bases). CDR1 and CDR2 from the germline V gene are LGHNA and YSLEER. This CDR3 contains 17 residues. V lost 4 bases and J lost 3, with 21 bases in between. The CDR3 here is CASSRNLRDKYHTEAFF. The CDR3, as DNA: TGCGCCAGCAGCCGTAATCTCCGGGACAAGTACCACACTGAAGCTTTCTTT.

CDR3 sequence (DNA): TGTGCCAGCAGCTATACAGGGGGCCTTACTGAAGCTTTCTTT. Amino acid sequence: CASSYTGGLTEAFF. The gene calls are TRBV7-8 and TRBJ1-1; 9 positions agree with TRBD1. The length of the CDR3 is 14 residues. Germline CDR1 SGHVS, CDR2 FQNEAQ. Trimming took 4 bases from V and 5 from J; bases not matched to a gene: 5.

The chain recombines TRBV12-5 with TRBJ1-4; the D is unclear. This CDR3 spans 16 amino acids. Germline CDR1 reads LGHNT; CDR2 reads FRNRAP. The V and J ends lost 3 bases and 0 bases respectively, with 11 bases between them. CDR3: CASGFYQVATNEKLFF. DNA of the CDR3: TGTGCTAGTGGTTTTTATCAAGTAGCAACTAATGAAAAACTGTTTTTT.

The CDR3 DNA is TGTGCCAGCAGCCAGGGACTTCTTGCTGAAGCTTTCTTT. This encodes CASSQGLLAEAFF. The gene calls are TRBV7-9 and TRBJ1-1, with D perhaps TRBD1 (5 bases). The CDR3 is 13 amino acids. Germline V lookup: CDR1 SEHNR, CDR2 FQNEAQ (reference sequence). Trimming took 5 bases from V and 6 from J, leaving 13 bases between them.

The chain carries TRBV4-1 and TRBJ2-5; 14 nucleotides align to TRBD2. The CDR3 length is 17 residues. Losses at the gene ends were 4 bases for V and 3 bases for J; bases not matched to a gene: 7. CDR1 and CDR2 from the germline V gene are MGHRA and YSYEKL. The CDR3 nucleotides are TGCGCCAGCAGCCGCTGGGGACTAGCGGGGGTCGAAGAGACCCAGTACTTC. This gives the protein CASSRWGLAGVEETQYF.

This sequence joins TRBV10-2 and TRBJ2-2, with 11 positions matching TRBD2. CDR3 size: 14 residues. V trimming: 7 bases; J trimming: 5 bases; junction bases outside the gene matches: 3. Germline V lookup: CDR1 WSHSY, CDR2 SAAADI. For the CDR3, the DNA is TGCGCCAGCACCCCTAGCGGGGGGACCGGGGAGCTGTTTTTT. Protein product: CASTPSGGTGELFF.

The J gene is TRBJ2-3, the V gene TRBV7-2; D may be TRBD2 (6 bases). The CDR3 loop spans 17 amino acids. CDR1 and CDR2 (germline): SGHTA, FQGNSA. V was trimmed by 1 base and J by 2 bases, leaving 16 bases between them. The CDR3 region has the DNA TGTGCCAGCAGCTTAGACGGAGAGGCGGGACTCACAGATACGCAGTATTTT. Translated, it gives CASSLDGEAGLTDTQYF.